A selection of T cell receptor beta chains follows, all from one sample in a study of T cell responses to AZD1222 COVID-19 vaccine. TCRdb keeps only in-frame clones here, not all; method: immunoSEQ multiplex PCR. The table has 150,000 or so clones, about 87% seen once. The material sequenced was peripheral blood, taken on day 0 of AZD1222 vaccination. Receptors were obtained from an adult in good health. CDR3s include the opening cysteine and the closing phenylalanine or tryptophan. The D gene is left open where the match is weak. Some rows mark clone size as missing; the rest say once, few, many or name a class of expanded clone.

size: NA; length: 15; V: TRBV7-8; J: TRBJ1-1; D: TRBD1; DNA: TGTGCCAGCAACCCGCGGACAGGGTTCTTTACTGAAGCTTTCTTT; CDR3: CASNPRTGFFTEAFF
size: NA; length: 14; V: TRBV24-1; J: TRBJ2-3; D: TRBD2; DNA: TGTGCCACCAGTCGGACGGGAGGTGGAGATACGCAGTATTTT; CDR3: CATSRTGGGDTQYF
size: NA; length: 16; V: TRBV7-8; J: TRBJ1-2; D: NA; DNA: TGTGCCAGCAGCCCCAGGGGTTCTCGGGTCAACTATGGCTACACCTTC; CDR3: CASSPRGSRVNYGYTF
size: NA; length: 14; V: TRBV19; J: TRBJ1-2; D: TRBD1; DNA: TGTGCCACACAACGCGGACAGGGGCTGGTGGGCTACACCTTC; CDR3: CATQRGQGLVGYTF
size: NA; length: 14; V: TRBV3-1/TRBV3-2; J: TRBJ2-7; D: TRBD2; DNA: TGTGCCAGCGAAAGAAGCGGGGCGAGCTACGAGCAGTACTTC; CDR3: CASERSGASYEQYF
size: NA; length: 15; V: TRBV6-5; J: TRBJ1-1; D: NA; DNA: TGTGCCAGCAGTTACTCGGCAGGATTGAACACTGAAGCTTTCTTT; CDR3: CASSYSAGLNTEAFF
size: NA; length: 15; V: TRBV28; J: TRBJ1-5; D: NA; DNA: TGTGCCAGCAGTCCTCCGCCCTACAACAATCAGCCCCAGCATTTT; CDR3: CASSPPPYNNQPQHF
size: NA; length: 16; V: TRBV5-1; J: TRBJ2-1; D: TRBD2; DNA: TGCGCCAGCAGCTTGGAGACTAGCGGACTCACCAATGAGCAGTTCTTC; CDR3: CASSLETSGLTNEQFF
size: NA; length: 13; V: TRBV4-3; J: TRBJ1-5; D: NA; DNA: TGCGCCAGCAGCCAAACAGTGGTCTCGCCCCAGCATTTT; CDR3: CASSQTVVSPQHF
size: NA; length: 15; V: TRBV7-8; J: TRBJ1-3; D: NA; DNA: TGTGCCAGCAGCTCAAGCAACTCGGGAGGAAACACCATATATTTT; CDR3: CASSSSNSGGNTIYF
size: NA; length: 18; V: TRBV5-6; J: TRBJ2-2; D: NA; DNA: TGTGCCAGCAGCGGAGGGGGTGCTGGGTGGGGACCTTCCGGGGAGCTGTTTTTT; CDR3: CASSGGGAGWGPSGELFF
size: NA; length: 14; V: TRBV30; J: TRBJ2-7; D: TRBD1; DNA: TGTGCCTGGAGTGTTACAGGGGGCCCCTACGAGCAGTACTTC; CDR3: CAWSVTGGPYEQYF
size: once; length: 14; V: TRBV6-5; J: TRBJ2-2; D: NA; DNA: TGTGCCAGCACCAATCGAATCGGGATCGGGGAGCTGTTTTTT; CDR3: CASTNRIGIGELFF
size: NA; length: 17; V: TRBV7-8; J: TRBJ2-3; D: TRBD2; DNA: TGTGCCAGCAGCCTAGGACTAGCGGGAAAGTCCACAGATACGCAGTATTTT; CDR3: CASSLGLAGKSTDTQYF
size: NA; length: 13; V: TRBV10-3; J: TRBJ1-2; D: TRBD1; DNA: TGTGCCACGTCGTTTAGGGACAGGGATGGCTACACCTTC; CDR3: CATSFRDRDGYTF
size: NA; length: 12; V: TRBV6-2/TRBV6-3; J: TRBJ2-1; D: NA; DNA: TGTGCCAGCAGTTACGATCGGGGGGAGCAGTTCTTC; CDR3: CASSYDRGEQFF
size: NA; length: 13; V: TRBV27; J: TRBJ1-5; D: NA; DNA: TGTGCCAGCAGTTGGGCAGGGAATCAGCCCCAGCATTTT; CDR3: CASSWAGNQPQHF
size: NA; length: 14; V: TRBV19; J: TRBJ2-7; D: NA; DNA: TGTGCCAGTAGTACAGACACTTTCTCCTACGAGCAGTACTTC; CDR3: CASSTDTFSYEQYF
size: NA; length: 15; V: TRBV15; J: TRBJ1-6; D: NA; DNA: TGTGCCACCAGCAGAGATCTAGGGTACGGGTCACCCCTCCACTTT; CDR3: CATSRDLGYGSPLHF
size: NA; length: 14; V: TRBV28; J: TRBJ1-6; D: NA; DNA: TGTGCCAGCAGACGGACAGATCCCAGTTCACCCCTCCACTTT; CDR3: CASRRTDPSSPLHF
size: NA; length: 17; V: TRBV3-1/TRBV3-2; J: TRBJ2-5; D: TRBD2; DNA: TGTGCCAGCAGCGCGACTAGCGGGAGGGTGGCCCAAGAGACCCAGTACTTC; CDR3: CASSATSGRVAQETQYF
size: once; length: 13; V: TRBV28; J: TRBJ1-5; D: NA; DNA: TGTGCCAGCAGTCAGGGAAGCAATCAGCCCCAGCATTTT; CDR3: CASSQGSNQPQHF
size: NA; length: 14; V: TRBV5-1; J: TRBJ1-2; D: NA; DNA: TGCGCCAGCAGCTTGTCGGCAGACCTCTATGGCTACACCTTC; CDR3: CASSLSADLYGYTF
size: NA; length: 13; V: TRBV19; J: TRBJ1-2; D: NA; DNA: TGTGCCAGTAGTATAGGACCCCCCGGAAGCTACACCTTC; CDR3: CASSIGPPGSYTF
size: NA; length: 14; V: TRBV2; J: TRBJ1-5; D: NA; DNA: TGTGCCAGCAGTGAAGTCTGGGGGGTTCAGCCCCAGCATTTT; CDR3: CASSEVWGVQPQHF
size: few; length: 14; V: TRBV28; J: TRBJ1-6; D: NA; DNA: TGTGCCAGCAGCGGTATCGTACGTGGTTCACCCCTCCACTTT; CDR3: CASSGIVRGSPLHF
size: NA; length: 17; V: TRBV9; J: TRBJ2-3; D: TRBD2; DNA: TGTGCCAGCAGCGTAGGGACTAGCGGGACTAGCACAGATACGCAGTATTTT; CDR3: CASSVGTSGTSTDTQYF
size: NA; length: 13; V: TRBV6-5; J: TRBJ1-6; D: NA; DNA: TGTGCCAGCAGTTACTCGGCGTCCGGACCCCTCCACTTT; CDR3: CASSYSASGPLHF
size: NA; length: 14; V: TRBV30; J: TRBJ1-5; D: NA; DNA: TGTGCCTGGAGTTGGGGGGCAGGAAATCAGCCCCAGCATTTT; CDR3: CAWSWGAGNQPQHF
size: NA; length: 14; V: TRBV19; J: TRBJ2-7; D: NA; DNA: TGTGCCAGTAGCTCAAGGATACCTCCCTACGAGCAGTACTTC; CDR3: CASSSRIPPYEQYF
size: NA; length: 13; V: TRBV29-1; J: TRBJ1-4; D: TRBD1; DNA: TGCAGCGTCGACAGGGGATCCGGTGAAAAACTGTTTTTT; CDR3: CSVDRGSGEKLFF
size: once; length: 16; V: TRBV9; J: TRBJ2-1; D: TRBD1; DNA: TGTGCCAGCAGCAAACCGGGACAGGGCACCTACAATGAGCAGTTCTTC; CDR3: CASSKPGQGTYNEQFF
size: NA; length: 20; V: TRBV6-2/TRBV6-3; J: TRBJ1-2; D: NA; DNA: TGTGCCAGCAGTTCTCGGGACGGATCGTACCTTCCTTCAGCTAACTATGGCTACACCTTC; CDR3: CASSSRDGSYLPSANYGYTF
size: NA; length: 16; V: TRBV6-1; J: TRBJ2-5; D: TRBD1; DNA: TGTGCCAGCAGTGGGAGGGACAGGGAGGGGATAGGGACCCAGTACTTC; CDR3: CASSGRDREGIGTQYF
size: NA; length: 14; V: TRBV2; J: TRBJ1-4; D: NA; DNA: TGTGCCAGCAGTGAACAGGGCTCCGGTGAAAAACTGTTTTTT; CDR3: CASSEQGSGEKLFF
size: NA; length: 13; V: TRBV15; J: TRBJ1-4; D: NA; DNA: TGTGCCACCAGCGGAAACGGGGGGGAAAAACTGTTTTTT; CDR3: CATSGNGGEKLFF
size: NA; length: 12; V: TRBV5-8; J: TRBJ2-7; D: NA; DNA: TGTGCCACCCGGGAAGTCTCCTACGAGCAGTACTTC; CDR3: CATREVSYEQYF
size: NA; length: 16; V: TRBV15; J: TRBJ1-4; D: NA; DNA: TGTGCCACCAGCAACCTAGCCCGGGAGTATAATGAAAAACTGTTTTTT; CDR3: CATSNLAREYNEKLFF
size: few; length: 11; V: TRBV2; J: TRBJ2-7; D: NA; DNA: TGTGCCAGCACGAGGACTCTCGAGCAGTACTTC; CDR3: CASTRTLEQYF
size: NA; length: 14; V: TRBV6-5; J: TRBJ2-5; D: NA; DNA: TGTGCCAGCAGTTACACGGCCCTCGGGGAGACCCAGTACTTC; CDR3: CASSYTALGETQYF
size: NA; length: 12; V: TRBV28; J: TRBJ1-2; D: NA; DNA: TGTGCCAGCACCAGTGTCAGGGATGGCTACACCTTC; CDR3: CASTSVRDGYTF
size: NA; length: 14; V: TRBV2; J: TRBJ1-4; D: TRBD1; DNA: TGTGCCAGCAAAGAGAGACAGGGGGGTGAAAAACTGTTTTTT; CDR3: CASKERQGGEKLFF
size: NA; length: 11; V: TRBV27; J: TRBJ1-2; D: NA; DNA: TGTGCCAGCAGCTCCAACTATGGCTACACCTTC; CDR3: CASSSNYGYTF